What follows are 32 T cell receptor beta chains derived from one specimen sequenced in a study of PD-1 and CTLA-4 blockade in melanoma. The table came from immunoSEQ multiplex PCR; TCRdb's copy has only in-frame clones and leaves some out. Among approximately 17,000 clones listed, about 71% were seen once. The specimen comprised CD8+ T cells from peripheral blood, sampled from a patient given anti-PD-1 treatment. The origin of the receptors is a human donor with melanoma.

This chain connects TRBV5-4 to TRBJ2-2, with 12 positions matching TRBD2. V was clipped by 4 bases and J by 4 bases; unmatched bases: 8. The CDR3 covers 17 residues. Germline V CDR1 and CDR2: SGHNT, YYREEE (reference sequence). The CDR3 sequence: CASSTSSGRAVTGELFF. DNA for the CDR3: TGTGCCAGCAGCACCTCTAGCGGGAGGGCCGTCACCGGGGAGCTGTTTTTT.

The chain couples TRBV6-5 to TRBJ2-4, with 7 bases lining up with TRBD1. Germline V lookup: CDR1 MNHEY, CDR2 SVGAGI. The CDR3 covers 15 residues. Trimming cost V 6 bases and J 5 bases; bases outside gene matches: 10. CDR3 nucleotide sequence: TGTGCCAGCAGGTCCCGGGACAGACAACAAAACATTCAGTACTTC. Amino acid sequence: CASRSRDRQQNIQYF.

This clone was observed a handful of times. CDR3 bases: TGTGCCAGCAGCTTACAGGGGAATGGCTACACCTTC. Amino acid sequence: CASSLQGNGYTF. This chain connects TRBV7-9 to TRBJ1-2; a weak D match, TRBD1 (6 bases). CDR1 is SEHNR, CDR2 FQNEAQ, per germline (reference sequence). The V gene lost 2 bases and the J gene lost 6 bases, with 7 bases spanning the gap. The CDR3 has 12 residues.

In its sample, this clone ranks as medium-sized. CDR3 bases: TGTGCCAGCAGCCCCAGGATAGGGAACTATGGCTACACCTTC. Translating it yields CASSPRIGNYGYTF. V usage is TRBV7-9 and J usage is TRBJ1-2; D gene unclear. Trimming took 5 bases from V and 2 from J, leaving 12 bases between them. The CDR3 length is 14 residues. CDR1 is SEHNR and CDR2 is FQNEAQ in the germline V gene (reference sequence).

Within the sample, this clone is medium-sized. V gene TRBV6-5 combines with J gene TRBJ2-1; D may be TRBD2 (5 bases). Germline V gives CDR1 MNHEY, CDR2 SVGAGI. Trimming pared 4 bases from V and 0 bases from J, leaving 13 bases between. CDR3 length: 16 amino acids. The CDR3 region has the DNA TGTGCCAGCAGTTCATCCGGGATCAGCTCCTACAATGAGCAGTTCTTC. Amino acid sequence: CASSSSGISSYNEQFF.

V usage is TRBV6-5 and J usage is TRBJ1-3, with D maybe TRBD1 (5 bases). This CDR3 comprises 14 residues. The germline V and J ends were trimmed by 4 bases and 4 bases, with 11 bases remaining between them. CDR1 is MNHEY and CDR2 is SVGAGI in the germline V gene. CDR3 sequence: CASSLRTPGNTIYF. Here the CDR3 DNA reads TGTGCCAGCAGTTTAAGGACACCAGGAAACACCATATATTTT.

CDR3 residues: CASRPVRGNEQYF. For the CDR3, the DNA is TGTGCCAGCAGACCCGTCCGGGGGAATGAGCAGTACTTC. The gene calls are TRBV28 and TRBJ2-7, with D perhaps matching TRBD2 (6 bases). Germline CDR1 reads MDHEN; CDR2 reads SYDVKM. CDR3 size: 13 residues. The ends were cut back, 6 bases at V and 7 bases at J, with 16 bases in the middle.

The CDR3 sequence: CASSLGGQGEPTF. As DNA, the CDR3 is TGTGCCAGCAGCTTGGGGGGACAGGGAGAGCCCACCTTC. J is TRBJ1-2 and V is TRBV5-6; TRBD1 aligns across 9 bases. The germline V gene encodes CDR1 SGHDT and CDR2 YYEEEE. V was pared by 0 bases and J by 13 bases, with 7 bases of the junction left unmatched. The CDR3 runs to 13 residues.

V is TRBV5-4 and J is TRBJ2-2; D is possibly TRBD1 or TRBD2 (6 bases each). V shed 2 bases and J shed 4 bases, with 9 bases lying between them. Germline CDR1 reads SGHNT; CDR2 reads YYREEE (reference sequence). This CDR3 has 14 residues. The CDR3 here is CASSLQGGTGELFF. The CDR3 nucleotides read TGTGCCAGCAGCTTACAGGGAGGCACCGGGGAGCTGTTTTTT.

V usage is TRBV25-1 and J usage is TRBJ2-3; D gene uncertain. Germline assignment: CDR1 MGHDK and CDR2 SYGVNS. This CDR3 has 14 residues. Trimming took 5 bases from V and 0 from J, leaving 9 bases between them. In DNA, the CDR3 is TGTGCCAGCAGTTTTTCGCGGAGCACAGATACGCAGTATTTT. Its translation: CASSFSRSTDTQYF.

The CDR3 bases are TGTGCCAGCAGCCAAGAAGACAGGAACACTGAAGCTTTCTTT. Its protein is CASSQEDRNTEAFF. This chain uses TRBV3-1 (or the pseudogene TRBV3-2) with TRBJ1-1; tentatively, D is TRBD1 (5 bases). Germline V CDR1 and CDR2: LGHDT, YNNKEL (reference sequence). The CDR3 has 14 residues. The germline V and J ends were trimmed by 0 bases and 1 base, with 6 bases remaining between them.

The J gene is TRBJ1-4, the V gene TRBV10-3; D remains ambiguous. Per germline, CDR1 ENHRY and CDR2 SYGVKD. This CDR3 is 15 amino acids long. V was cut by 2 bases and J by 4 bases, with 11 bases left in between. CDR3 in DNA: TGTGCCATCAGTGAGGCGAACAGTGATAATGAAAAACTGTTTTTT. As protein: CAISEANSDNEKLFF.

The chain carries TRBV5-6 and TRBJ2-7; 7 nucleotides agree with TRBD1. CDR1 and CDR2 from the germline V gene are SGHDT and YYEEEE. V was pared by 2 bases and J by 1 base, with 6 bases of the junction left unmatched. This CDR3 is built from 15 residues. The CDR3 coding sequence is TGTGCCAGCAGCTTAGGGGACAGTCGGTCCTACGAGCAGTACTTC. This codes for CASSLGDSRSYEQYF.

This clone was counted a single time. The V and J genes are TRBV4-1 and TRBJ2-7; 11 bases map to TRBD1. The CDR3 runs to 16 residues. Germline V gives CDR1 MGHRA, CDR2 YSYEKL. V gave up 0 bases and J gave up 2 bases; unmatched junction bases: 3. The CDR3 DNA sequence: TGCGCCAGCAGCCAAGACCCGGGACAGGGGGCCTACGAGCAGTACTTC. This codes for CASSQDPGQGAYEQYF.

This rearrangement joins TRBV19 to TRBJ2-1; no reliable D call. Germline V gives CDR1 LNHDA, CDR2 SQIVND (reference sequence). This CDR3 has 15 residues. V was clipped by 3 bases and J by 3 bases, with 12 bases between them. CDR3 coding DNA: TGTGCCAGTAGTATCGACGAGTCCAACTACAATGAGCAGTTCTTC. This encodes CASSIDESNYNEQFF.

V gene TRBV15 combines with J gene TRBJ2-7; D is perhaps TRBD1 or TRBD2 (6 bases each). V was cut by 5 bases and J by 3 bases, with 17 bases left in between. The V gene's germline CDR1 is LNHNV and CDR2 YYDKDF (reference sequence). The CDR3 runs to 15 residues. CDR3 residues: CATSPGGTPVYEQYF. DNA of the CDR3: TGTGCCACCAGCCCCGGCGGGACACCCGTCTACGAGCAGTACTTC. Filled out from reference TRBV15 and TRBJ2-7, the complete variable domain reads DAMVIQNPRYQVTQFGKPVTLSCSQTLNHNVMYWYQQKSSQAPKLLFHYYDKDFNNEADTPDNFQSRRPNTSFCFLDIRSPGLGDTAMYLCATSPGGTPVYEQYFGPGTRLTVT.

This clone was observed a handful of times. The V call is TRBV5-1, the J call TRBJ1-1; 8 bases fit TRBD1. The V gene's germline CDR1 is SGHRS and CDR2 YFSETQ. V was pared by 4 bases and J by 2 bases, with 7 bases of the junction left unmatched. The CDR3 sequence is 15 residues long. This chain's CDR3 is CASSPAGQGNTEAFF. CDR3 sequence (DNA): TGCGCCAGCAGCCCAGCTGGACAGGGTAACACTGAAGCTTTCTTT.

A few counts support this clone. V and J are TRBV5-4 and TRBJ1-5, with TRBD1 as a possible D gene (6 bases). Trimming cost V 0 bases and J 1 base, with 11 bases left between them. The CDR3 loop spans 16 amino acids. The germline V gene encodes CDR1 SGHNT and CDR2 YYREEE (reference sequence). CDR3 sequence: CASSLGGAGSNQPQHF. The CDR3 DNA follows: TGTGCCAGCAGCTTGGGGGGGGCAGGCAGCAATCAGCCCCAGCATTTT.

The chain joins TRBV3-1 (or the pseudogene TRBV3-2) to TRBJ2-2, with 7 nucleotides matching TRBD1. Germline V lookup: CDR1 LGHDT, CDR2 YNNKEL (reference sequence). This CDR3 contains 14 residues. J lost 2 bases, V lost 5 bases, and 2 bases had no gene match. This CDR3 reads CASSGTVNTGELFF. The CDR3, as DNA: TGTGCCAGCAGCGGGACAGTAAACACCGGGGAGCTGTTTTTT.

The chain couples TRBV30 to TRBJ2-1; 7 bases fit TRBD1. Germline-derived CDR1 and CDR2 are GTSNPN and SVGIG (reference sequence). Unmatched junction bases numbered 12, after V lost 7 bases and J lost 6 bases. CDR3 length: 14 amino acids. CDR3 residues: CALGGSQGGNEQFF. The DNA of the CDR3 is TGTGCCTTAGGGGGCTCCCAAGGGGGCAATGAGCAGTTCTTC.

V gene TRBV29-1 combines with J gene TRBJ2-7; D possibly uses TRBD1 or TRBD2 (5 bases each). The V gene lost 0 bases and the J gene lost 1 base, with 13 bases spanning the gap. This CDR3 has 15 residues. Per the germline V gene, CDR1 is SQVTM and CDR2 is ANQGSEA. As DNA, the CDR3 is TGCAGCGTTGAAGATCCGGGGACGCATTCCTACGAGCAGTACTTC. Translating it yields CSVEDPGTHSYEQYF.

This chain joins TRBV5-1 and TRBJ2-6; perhaps TRBD2 as D (5 bases). In germline, CDR1 is SGHRS, CDR2 YFSETQ. The CDR3 covers 18 residues. Trimming took 0 bases from V and 0 from J, leaving 13 bases between them. The CDR3 loop reads CASSLAPGISSGANVLTF. CDR3 bases: TGCGCCAGCAGCTTGGCCCCGGGGATCAGCTCTGGGGCCAACGTCCTGACTTTC.

This chain connects TRBV20-1 to TRBJ2-3, with TRBD2 matching over 11 bases. Germline values: CDR1 DFQATT, CDR2 SNEGSKA (reference sequence). This CDR3 comprises 16 residues. With 3 bases clipped from V and 2 bases from J, the junction kept 7 bases outside the gene matches. Here the CDR3 reads CSASTSGRMNTDTQYF. The CDR3 bases are TGCAGTGCTAGTACTAGCGGGAGAATGAACACAGATACGCAGTATTTT.

The chain couples TRBV27 to TRBJ2-2; D not resolved. CDR1 is MNHEY, CDR2 SMNVEV, per germline (reference sequence). CDR3 size: 14 residues. The V gene lost 3 bases and the J gene lost 7 bases, with 12 bases spanning the gap. CDR3 nucleotide sequence: TGTGCCAGCAGTTTGTACGGGCCCCACGGGGAGCTGTTTTTT. Its translation is CASSLYGPHGELFF.

This clone was counted only a few times. The chain combines TRBV29-1 with TRBJ2-7; unclear D gene. Per the germline V gene, CDR1 is SQVTM and CDR2 is ANQGSEA. This CDR3 has 13 amino acids. V was trimmed by 2 bases and J by 2 bases, leaving 10 bases between them. The CDR3 region has the DNA TGCAGCGTTGAACTAGGGAATGCCTACGAGCAGTACTTC. Encoded protein: CSVELGNAYEQYF.

The V and J genes are TRBV7-9 and TRBJ1-6, with D possibly being TRBD1 (6 bases). The germline V gene encodes CDR1 SEHNR and CDR2 FQNEAQ (reference sequence). Trimming shortened V by 3 bases and J by 9 bases, and 12 bases separated the two germline ends. The CDR3 has 14 residues. Here the CDR3 reads CASSFQGKGSPLHF. CDR3 bases: TGTGCCAGCAGCTTCCAGGGGAAAGGTTCACCCCTCCACTTT.

This clone was seen a few times. CDR3: CASSPYSNQPQHF. For the CDR3, the DNA is TGTGCCAGCAGCCCTTATAGCAATCAGCCCCAGCATTTT. The chain combines TRBV7-9 with TRBJ1-5, with D uncertain. The CDR3 runs to 13 residues. The V end was cut by 5 bases, the J end by 0 bases, with 5 bases between. Germline loops: CDR1 SEHNR, CDR2 FQNEAQ (reference sequence).

The chain employs TRBV5-1 and TRBJ1-5, with 8 bases identical to TRBD1. J gave up 5 bases and V 0 bases, and 4 bases lay outside the gene matches. Germline CDR1 reads SGHRS; CDR2 reads YFSETQ. The CDR3 length is 15 residues. The CDR3 DNA sequence: TGCGCCAGCAGCTTGGGACAGGGGAACGATCAGCCCCAGCATTTT. Translation: CASSLGQGNDQPQHF.

This clone has a single count. The chain recombines TRBV11-3 with TRBJ2-7; the match to TRBD1 covers 9 bases. This CDR3 contains 15 residues. CDR1 and CDR2 from the germline V gene are SGHNT and YENEEA. J gave up 3 bases and V 4 bases, and 7 bases lay outside the gene matches. CDR3 in amino acids: CASSYLGTGYYEQYF. DNA of the CDR3: TGTGCCAGCAGCTACCTCGGGACAGGGTACTACGAGCAGTACTTC.

As DNA, the CDR3 is TGTGCCAGCAGCCCTCGACAGGACAGCTCTGGGGCCAACGTCCTGACTTTC. It codes for CASSPRQDSSGANVLTF. The V call is TRBV9, the J call TRBJ2-6; tentative D call: TRBD1 (6 bases). The germline gives CDR1 SGDLS, CDR2 YYNGEE. Trimming stripped 4 bases from V and 0 bases from J, with 14 bases between. CDR3 size: 17 residues.

This clone has only a few counts. The CDR3 DNA follows: TGTGCCAGCAGCTTAGTTAGGGAGTCCAACTATGGCTACACCTTC. Encoded protein: CASSLVRESNYGYTF. This rearrangement joins TRBV7-8 to TRBJ1-2, with D unclear. The CDR3 consists of 15 residues. Germline lookup yields CDR1 SGHVS and CDR2 FQNEAQ. With 1 base removed from V and 2 bases from J, the gap between germline ends came to 11 bases.

V and J are TRBV7-9 and TRBJ1-3; D unresolved. Germline V gives CDR1 SEHNR, CDR2 FQNEAQ (reference sequence). This CDR3 is 16 amino acids long. V dropped 5 bases and J dropped 6 bases, with 20 bases sitting between them. CDR3 amino acids: CASSPPRGYELNTIYF. CDR3 DNA sequence: TGTGCCAGCAGCCCCCCTCGCGGCTATGAGTTAAACACCATATATTTT.